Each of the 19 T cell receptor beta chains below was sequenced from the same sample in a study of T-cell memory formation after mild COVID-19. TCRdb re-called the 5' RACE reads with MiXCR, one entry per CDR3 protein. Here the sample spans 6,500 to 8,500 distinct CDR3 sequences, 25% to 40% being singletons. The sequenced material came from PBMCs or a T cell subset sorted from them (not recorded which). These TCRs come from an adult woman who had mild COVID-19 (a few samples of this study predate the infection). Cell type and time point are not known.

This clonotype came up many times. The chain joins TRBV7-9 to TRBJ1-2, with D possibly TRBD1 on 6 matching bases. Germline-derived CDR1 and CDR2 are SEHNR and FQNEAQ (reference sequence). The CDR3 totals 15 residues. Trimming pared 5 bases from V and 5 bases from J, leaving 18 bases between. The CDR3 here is CASSPRNRRGYGYTF. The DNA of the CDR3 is TGTGCCAGCAGCCCCCGGAACAGGAGGGGGTATGGCTACACCTTC. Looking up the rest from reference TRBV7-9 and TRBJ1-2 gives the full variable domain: DTGVSQNPRHKITKRGQNVTFRCDPISEHNRLYWYRQTLGQGPEFLTYFQNEAQLEKSRLLSDRFSAERPKGSFSTLEIQRTEQGDSAMYLCASSPRNRRGYGYTFGSGTRLTVV.

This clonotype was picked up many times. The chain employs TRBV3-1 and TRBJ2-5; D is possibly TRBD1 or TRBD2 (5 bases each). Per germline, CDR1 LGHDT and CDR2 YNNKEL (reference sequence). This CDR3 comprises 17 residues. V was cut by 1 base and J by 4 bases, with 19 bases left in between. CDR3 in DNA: TGTGCCAGCAGCCAAGGAGGAGTTTTAGCCGGGGCAGAGACCCAGTACTTC. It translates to CASSQGGVLAGAETQYF.

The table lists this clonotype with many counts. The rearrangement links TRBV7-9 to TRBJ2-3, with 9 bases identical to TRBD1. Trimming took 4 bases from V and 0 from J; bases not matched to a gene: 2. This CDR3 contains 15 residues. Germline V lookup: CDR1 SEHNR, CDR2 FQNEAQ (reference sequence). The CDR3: CASSWTGVSTDTQYF. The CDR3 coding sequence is TGTGCCAGCAGCTGGACAGGGGTCAGCACAGATACGCAGTATTTT.

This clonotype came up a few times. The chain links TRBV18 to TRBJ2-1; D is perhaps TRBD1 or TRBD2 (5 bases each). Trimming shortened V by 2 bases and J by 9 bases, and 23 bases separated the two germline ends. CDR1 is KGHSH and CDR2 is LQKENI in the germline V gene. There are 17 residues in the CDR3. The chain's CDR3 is CASSPVRKGPGWVEQFF. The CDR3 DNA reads TGTGCCAGCTCACCAGTTCGAAAGGGACCCGGGTGGGTTGAGCAGTTCTTC. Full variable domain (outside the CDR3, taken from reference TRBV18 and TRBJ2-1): NAGVMQNPRHLVRRRGQEARLRCSPMKGHSHVYWYRQLPEEGLKFMVYLQKENIIDESGMPKERFSAEFPKEGPSILRIQQVVRGDSAAYFCASSPVRKGPGWVEQFFGPGTRLTVL.

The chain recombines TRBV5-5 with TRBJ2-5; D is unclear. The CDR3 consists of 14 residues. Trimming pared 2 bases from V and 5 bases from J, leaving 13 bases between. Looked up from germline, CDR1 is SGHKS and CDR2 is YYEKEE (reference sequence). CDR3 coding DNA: TGTGCCAGCAGCTTTCTGCAGAAGGAGGAGACCCAGTACTTC. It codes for CASSFLQKEETQYF.

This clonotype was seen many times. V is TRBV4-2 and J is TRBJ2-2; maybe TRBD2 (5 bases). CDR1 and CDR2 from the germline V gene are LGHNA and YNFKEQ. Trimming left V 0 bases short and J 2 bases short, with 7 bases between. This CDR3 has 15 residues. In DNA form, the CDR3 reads TGTGCCAGCAGCCAAGACCGGGGAAACACCGGGGAGCTGTTTTTT. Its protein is CASSQDRGNTGELFF.

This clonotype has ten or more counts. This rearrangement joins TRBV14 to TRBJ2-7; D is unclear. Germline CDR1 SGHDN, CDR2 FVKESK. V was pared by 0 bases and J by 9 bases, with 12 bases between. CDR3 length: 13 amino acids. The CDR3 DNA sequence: TGTGCCAGCAGCCAAGAGTCACCGACTCTGCAGTACTTC. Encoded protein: CASSQESPTLQYF.

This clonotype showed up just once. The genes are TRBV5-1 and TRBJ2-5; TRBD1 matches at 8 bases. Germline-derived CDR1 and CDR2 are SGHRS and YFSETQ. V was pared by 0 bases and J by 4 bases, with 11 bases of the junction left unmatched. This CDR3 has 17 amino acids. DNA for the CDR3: TGCGCCAGCAGCTTGGTGTCGCAGGGGGCGAGGGGAGAGACCCAGTACTTC. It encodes CASSLVSQGARGETQYF.

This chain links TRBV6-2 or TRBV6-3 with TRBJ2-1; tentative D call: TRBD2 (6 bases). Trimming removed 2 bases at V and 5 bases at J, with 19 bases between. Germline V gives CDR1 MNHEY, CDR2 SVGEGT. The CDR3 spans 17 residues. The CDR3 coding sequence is TGTGCCAGCAGTTACCACCGGGGTATTAGCGGCCACAATGAGCAGTTCTTC. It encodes CASSYHRGISGHNEQFF.

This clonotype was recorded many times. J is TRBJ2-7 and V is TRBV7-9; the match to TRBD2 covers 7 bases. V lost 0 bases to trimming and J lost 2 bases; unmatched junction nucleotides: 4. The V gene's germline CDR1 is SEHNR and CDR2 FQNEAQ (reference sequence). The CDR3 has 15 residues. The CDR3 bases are TGTGCCAGCAGCTTAGCCCACGGGGGGACCTACGAGCAGTACTTC. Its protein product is CASSLAHGGTYEQYF.

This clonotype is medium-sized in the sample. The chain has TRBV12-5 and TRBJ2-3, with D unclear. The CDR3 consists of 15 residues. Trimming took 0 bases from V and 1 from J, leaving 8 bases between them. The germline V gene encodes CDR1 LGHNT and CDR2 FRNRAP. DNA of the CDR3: TGTGCTAGTGGTTTGGTACCCCTAGGCACAGATACGCAGTATTTT. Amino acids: CASGLVPLGTDTQYF.

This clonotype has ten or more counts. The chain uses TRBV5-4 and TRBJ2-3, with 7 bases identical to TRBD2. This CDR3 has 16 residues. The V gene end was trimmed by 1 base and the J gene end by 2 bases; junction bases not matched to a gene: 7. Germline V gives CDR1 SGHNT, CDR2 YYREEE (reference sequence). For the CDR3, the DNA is TGTGCCAGCAGCTTGAGGCTAGCGGCAACCACAGATACGCAGTATTTT. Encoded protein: CASSLRLAATTDTQYF.

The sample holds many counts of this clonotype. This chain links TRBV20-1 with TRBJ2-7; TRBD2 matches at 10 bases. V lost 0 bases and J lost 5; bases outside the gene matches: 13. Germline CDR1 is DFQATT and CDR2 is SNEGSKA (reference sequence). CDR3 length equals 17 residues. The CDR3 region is CSAREGAGGQLKDEQYF. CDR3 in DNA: TGCAGTGCTAGAGAAGGAGCGGGAGGGCAGCTAAAGGACGAGCAGTACTTC.

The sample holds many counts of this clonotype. The CDR3 DNA is TGCAGTGCTTCCGGGACTAGCGACCCCCCTCATCGGTACAATGAGCAGTTCTTC. This encodes CSASGTSDPPHRYNEQFF. The gene calls are TRBV20-1 and TRBJ2-1, with 10 bases identical to TRBD2. Per the germline V gene, CDR1 is DFQATT and CDR2 is SNEGSKA (reference sequence). With V trimmed by 5 bases and J by 4 bases, 17 bases remained unmatched. This CDR3 region has 18 residues.

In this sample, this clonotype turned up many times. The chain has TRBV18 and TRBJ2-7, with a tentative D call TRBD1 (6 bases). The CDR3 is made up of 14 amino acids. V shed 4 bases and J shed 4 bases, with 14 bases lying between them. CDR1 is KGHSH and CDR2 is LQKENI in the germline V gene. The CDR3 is CASSRTGTIYEQYF. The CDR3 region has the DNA TGTGCCAGCTCACGGACCGGGACAATTTACGAGCAGTACTTC.

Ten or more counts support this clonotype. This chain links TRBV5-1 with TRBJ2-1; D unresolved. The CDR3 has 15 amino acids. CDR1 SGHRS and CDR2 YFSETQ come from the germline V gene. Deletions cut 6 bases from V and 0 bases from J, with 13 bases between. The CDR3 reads CASTWAVSSYNEQFF. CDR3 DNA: TGCGCCAGCACTTGGGCGGTAAGCTCCTACAATGAGCAGTTCTTC.

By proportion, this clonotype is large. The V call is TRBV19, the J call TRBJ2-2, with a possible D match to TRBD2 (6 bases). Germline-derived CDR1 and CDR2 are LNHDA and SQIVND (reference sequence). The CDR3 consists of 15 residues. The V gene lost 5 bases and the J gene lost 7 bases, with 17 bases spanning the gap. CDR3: CASSPGTFLLGELFF. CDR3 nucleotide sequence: TGTGCCAGTAGTCCCGGGACTTTCTTACTCGGGGAGCTGTTTTTT. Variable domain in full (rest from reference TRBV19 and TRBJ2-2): DGGITQSPKYLFRKEGQNVTLSCEQNLNHDAMYWYRQDPGQGLRLIYYSQIVNDFQKGDIAEGYSVSREKKESFPLTVTSAQKNPTAFYLCASSPGTFLLGELFFGEGSRLTVL.

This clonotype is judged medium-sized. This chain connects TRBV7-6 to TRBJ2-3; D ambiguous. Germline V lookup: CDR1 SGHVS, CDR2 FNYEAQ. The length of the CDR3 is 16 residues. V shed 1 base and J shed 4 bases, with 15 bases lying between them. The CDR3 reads CASSLGTYRFPDTQYF. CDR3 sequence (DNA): TGTGCCAGCAGCTTAGGCACATATCGCTTCCCAGATACGCAGTATTTT.

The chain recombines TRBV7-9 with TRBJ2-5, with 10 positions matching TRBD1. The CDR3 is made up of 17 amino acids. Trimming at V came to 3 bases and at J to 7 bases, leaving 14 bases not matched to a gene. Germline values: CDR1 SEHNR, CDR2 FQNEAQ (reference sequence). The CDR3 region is CASSFSPDRGPAGTQYF. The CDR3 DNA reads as TGTGCCAGCAGCTTCTCACCTGACAGGGGGCCGGCTGGGACCCAGTACTTC.